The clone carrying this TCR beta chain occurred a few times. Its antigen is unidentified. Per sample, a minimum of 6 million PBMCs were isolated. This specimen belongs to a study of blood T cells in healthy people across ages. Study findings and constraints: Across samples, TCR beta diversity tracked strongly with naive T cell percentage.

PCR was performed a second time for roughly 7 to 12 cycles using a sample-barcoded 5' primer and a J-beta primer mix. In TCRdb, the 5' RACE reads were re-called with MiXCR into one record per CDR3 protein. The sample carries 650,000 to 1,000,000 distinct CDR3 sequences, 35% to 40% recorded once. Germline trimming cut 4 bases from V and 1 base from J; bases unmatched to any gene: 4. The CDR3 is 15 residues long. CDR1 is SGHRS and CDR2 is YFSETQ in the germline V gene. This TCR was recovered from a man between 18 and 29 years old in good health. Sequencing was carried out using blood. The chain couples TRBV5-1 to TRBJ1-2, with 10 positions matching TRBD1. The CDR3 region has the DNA TGCGCCAGCAGCCGTGGGACAGGGGATAACTATGGCTACACCTTC. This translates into CASSRGTGDNYGYTF.